This T cell receptor (beta chain) was observed in a study of sequential checkpoint blockade in melanoma (dated by TCRdb to between 2018 and 2020). With regard to the full study: In a 1:1 randomization, patients received either first-line nivolumab then ipilimumab (arm A) or ipilimumab then nivolumab (arm B). For 20 to 25 patients, matched tumor biopsies were taken both before treatment and at week 13, after single-agent nivolumab (arm A) or ipilimumab (arm B). Both trial sequences were followed by maintenance nivolumab. In around 81% of the matched pre- and post-treatment tumor biopsy pairs, both biopsies came from the same lesion. TCRbeta immunosequencing was performed on DNA from 91 pretreatment melanoma tumor samples. Overall study results and their limits: Validation of the response-prediction model combining TCR metrics and mutation burden is needed in larger, independent patient cohorts. Patients whose tumor T-cell fraction and clonality increased by week 13 were about 30 times more likely to achieve clinical benefit. Among patients in arm A, the nivolumab-first arm, pretreatment tumor TIL clonality was associated with response (P = .04). PD-L1 staining and CD8+ T-cell counts correlated with tumor T-cell fraction and clonality, whereas mutational load did not. Within-arm analyses of tumor T-cell fraction were limited by small sample sizes and reduced statistical power.

The treatment or condition label of this sample denotes: randomized to nivolumab then ipilimumab (arm A) or the reverse (arm B). No trial patient had received prior DNA-damaging chemotherapy. Samples came from patients with melanoma in CheckMate 064, a randomized, open-label phase II trial of sequential checkpoint blockade. Genomic DNA from formalin-fixed paraffin-embedded (FFPE) tissue samples served as the input for tumor TCR sequencing. Based on its abundance in the sample, this clone is medium-sized (0.01 to 0.1%). It lacks a known antigen. Per-base qualities were not stored, and no clone one base away is much larger. The CDR3 goes from the cysteine to the phenylalanine over 14 residues. The only DNA kept is the CDR3, 42 bases in frame from the first base. Per the germline V gene, SGHNT is the CDR1 and YENEEA is the CDR2. V gives up 5 bases and J gives up 4 bases, and the segment between their germline ends measures 12 bases.

TCRbeta CDR3 regions were immunosequenced from genomic DNA with the immunoSEQ Assay. Before high-throughput sequencing, genomic DNA was amplified using bias-controlled multiplex PCR. Turning to the authors' computational methods: To quantify the absolute abundance of each unique TCRbeta CDR3 region, the sequences were collapsed and filtered. Clonality, defined as 1 minus Pielou's evenness, was calculated using only productive rearrangements. Tumor T-cell fraction was calculated by normalizing TCRbeta template counts to the amount of usable DNA, which was estimated from several housekeeping genes. A previously published method was used to identify clones with significantly greater frequencies in on-treatment samples than in baseline samples. What TCRdb holds here is the immuneACCESS table cut down to in-frame rearrangements. Part of the clones is not present; checked against another copy, under half of the missing clones reflect an unresolved V gene, and the others are unexplained. That table supplies the V and J calls and clone size; D and trimming were determined from the DNA. The sample table shows roughly 2,500 clones, and 20% to 25% are seen once. 4% to 5.5% of the sample goes to the ten largest clones.

Recombination connected TRBV11-3 to TRBJ1-5; TRBD1 is perhaps the D gene, given 5 matching bases. This TCR was sampled from a human donor with melanoma. The sample here was tumor tissue (inferred from file names), taken from a patient given nivolumab and ipilimumab in sequence. At the DNA level, the sequence is TGTGCCAGCAGCCCCTCTGGGGGGAATCAGCCCCAGCATTTT. This gives the protein CASSPSGGNQPQHF.